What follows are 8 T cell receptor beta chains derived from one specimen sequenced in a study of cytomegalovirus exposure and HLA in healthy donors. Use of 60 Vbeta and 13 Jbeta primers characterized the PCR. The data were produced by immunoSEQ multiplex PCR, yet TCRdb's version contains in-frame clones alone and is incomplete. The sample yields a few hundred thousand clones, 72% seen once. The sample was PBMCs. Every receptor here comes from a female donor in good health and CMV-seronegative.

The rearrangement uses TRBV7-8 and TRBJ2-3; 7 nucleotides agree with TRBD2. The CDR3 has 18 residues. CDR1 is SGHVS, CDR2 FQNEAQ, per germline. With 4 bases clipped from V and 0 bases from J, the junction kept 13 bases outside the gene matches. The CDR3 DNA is TGTGCCAGCAGCTCGCTAGCGGCTGGCGTCCTTAGCACAGATACGCAGTATTTT. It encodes CASSSLAAGVLSTDTQYF. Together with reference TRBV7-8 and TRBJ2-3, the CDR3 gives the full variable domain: GAGVSQSPRYKVAKRGQDVALRCDPISGHVSLFWYQQALGQGPEFLTYFQNEAQLDKSGLPSDRFFAERPEGSVSTLKIQRTQQEDSAVYLCASSSLAAGVLSTDTQYFGPGTRLTVL.

The CDR3 protein is CASSPRGTGGEEQYF. CDR3 nucleotides: TGTGCCAGCAGCCCCCGGGGGACAGGGGGCGAAGAGCAGTACTTC. The V and J genes are TRBV7-9 and TRBJ2-7; the match to TRBD1 covers 12 bases. The CDR3 is 15 residues long. Germline V gives CDR1 SEHNR, CDR2 FQNEAQ (reference sequence). With 5 bases clipped from V and 7 bases from J, the junction kept 9 bases outside the gene matches.

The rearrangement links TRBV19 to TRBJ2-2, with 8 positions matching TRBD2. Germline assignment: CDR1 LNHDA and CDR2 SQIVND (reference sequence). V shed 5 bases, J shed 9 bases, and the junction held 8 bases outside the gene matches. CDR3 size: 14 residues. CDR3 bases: TGTGCCAGTAGTCCCGGACTAGCAGTTAGGGAGCTGTTTTTT. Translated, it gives CASSPGLAVRELFF.

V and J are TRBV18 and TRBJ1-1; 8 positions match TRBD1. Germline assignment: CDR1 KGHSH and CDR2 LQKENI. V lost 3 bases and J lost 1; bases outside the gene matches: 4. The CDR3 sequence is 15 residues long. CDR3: CASSPGTGKNTEAFF. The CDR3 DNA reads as TGTGCCAGCTCACCGGGGACAGGAAAGAACACTGAAGCTTTCTTT.

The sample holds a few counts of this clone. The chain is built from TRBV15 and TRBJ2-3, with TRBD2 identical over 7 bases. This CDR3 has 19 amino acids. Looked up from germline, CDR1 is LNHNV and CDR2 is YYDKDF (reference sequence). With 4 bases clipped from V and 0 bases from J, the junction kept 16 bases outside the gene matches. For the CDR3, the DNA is TGTGCCACCAGCACAATGACGGCGCCTAGCGGTACTAGCACAGATACGCAGTATTTT. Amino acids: CATSTMTAPSGTSTDTQYF.

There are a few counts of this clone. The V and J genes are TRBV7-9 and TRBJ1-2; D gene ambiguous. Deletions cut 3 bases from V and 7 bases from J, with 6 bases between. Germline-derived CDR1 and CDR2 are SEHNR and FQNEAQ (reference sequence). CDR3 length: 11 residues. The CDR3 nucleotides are TGTGCCAGCAGCTTGAATAGTGGCTACACCTTC. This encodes CASSLNSGYTF.

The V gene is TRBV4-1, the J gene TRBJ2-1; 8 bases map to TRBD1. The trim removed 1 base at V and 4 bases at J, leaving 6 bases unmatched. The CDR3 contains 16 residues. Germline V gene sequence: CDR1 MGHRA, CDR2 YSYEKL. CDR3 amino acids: CASSQVPRGQYNEQFF. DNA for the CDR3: TGCGCCAGCAGCCAAGTCCCCAGGGGGCAATACAATGAGCAGTTCTTC.

In DNA, the CDR3 is TGTGCCAGCAGCTGGGACAAGGGGATCTCGGGCGAGCAGTACTTC. Its translation is CASSWDKGISGEQYF. This sequence joins TRBV11-3 and TRBJ2-7; possible D gene TRBD1, 6 bases. Trimming removed 4 bases from V and 6 bases from J, with 19 bases in between. Germline CDR1 reads SGHNT; CDR2 reads YENEEA. The CDR3 contains 15 residues.